The table lists the clone carrying this T cell receptor (beta chain) with many counts. The source of the sample is a study of response to subunit inactivated influenza vaccine. TCRdb re-derived calls from the RT-PCR reads in MiXCR, one entry per CDR3 protein. The sample shows some 180,000 distinct CDR3 sequences, nearly 9.5% of them seen only once. The sequence was obtained from a man between 45 and 60 years old who received an inactivated influenza vaccine. The sample here was non-naive T cells sorted from PBMCs, taken on the day of vaccination.

This chain's CDR3 is CASSSSRQGYEQYF. CDR3 in DNA: TGTGCCAGCAGTTCCTCGAGACAGGGCTACGAGCAGTACTTC. The rearrangement links TRBV12-3 or TRBV12-4 to TRBJ2-7; 7 nucleotides agree with TRBD1. This CDR3 is 14 amino acids long. J lost 3 bases, V lost 4 bases, and 6 bases had no gene match.